What follows are 9 T cell receptor beta chains derived from one specimen sequenced in a study of T cell responses to AZD1222 COVID-19 vaccine. Assay used: immunoSEQ multiplex PCR; TCRdb lists only in-frame clones, some missing. Of about 96,000 clones in the sample, roughly 88% were seen once. The input for sequencing was peripheral blood, taken on day 0 of AZD1222 vaccination. All receptors come from an adult in good health.

The gene calls are TRBV27 and TRBJ1-4; 10 nucleotides match TRBD1. Germline CDR1 is MNHEY and CDR2 is SMNVEV (reference sequence). The CDR3 is made up of 15 amino acids. The J segment lost 5 bases and the V segment lost 4 bases, leaving 4 bases of the junction unmatched. The CDR3 DNA sequence: TGTGCCAGCAGTTCTTGGACAGGGGGGAATGAAAAACTGTTTTTT. This sequence encodes CASSSWTGGNEKLFF. Together with reference TRBV27 and TRBJ1-4, the CDR3 gives the full variable domain: EAQVTQNPRYLITVTGKKLTVTCSQNMNHEYMSWYRQDPGLGLRQIYYSMNVEVTDKGDVPEGYKVSRKEKRNFPLILESPSPNQTSLYFCASSSWTGGNEKLFFGSGTQLSVL.

This chain uses TRBV19 with TRBJ1-4; no firm D call. V lost 7 bases and J 7 bases, leaving 16 bases between the germline ends. Per the germline V gene, CDR1 is LNHDA and CDR2 is SQIVND (reference sequence). CDR3 length equals 14 residues. This CDR3 is CASKAPGSGEKLFF. Here the CDR3 DNA reads TGTGCCAGTAAAGCGCCGGGATCAGGTGAAAAACTGTTTTTT.

The V gene is TRBV3-1 (or the pseudogene TRBV3-2), the J gene TRBJ2-7, with D perhaps matching TRBD1 (6 bases). From germline, CDR1 is LGHDT and CDR2 YNNKEL (reference sequence). Between the trimmed V and J ends, which lost 4 bases and 4 bases, there was a span of 17 bases. The CDR3 loop spans 15 amino acids. The CDR3, as DNA: TGTGCCAGCAGCCCTCCGACAGGATACACTTACGAGCAGTACTTC. Protein: CASSPPTGYTYEQYF.

V is TRBV11-2 and J is TRBJ2-1; D not resolved. The V gene's germline CDR1 is SGHAT and CDR2 FQNNGV. CDR3 length equals 11 residues. The V end was cut by 1 base, the J end by 10 bases, with 5 bases between. The CDR3 DNA reads TGTGCCAGCAGCTTAGGGGCAGAGCAGTTCTTC. Amino acid sequence: CASSLGAEQFF.

In this sample, this clone turned up a few times. The rearrangement links TRBV4-1 to TRBJ2-7; 12 bases map to TRBD2. With 3 bases clipped from V and 4 bases from J, the junction kept 4 bases outside the gene matches. The CDR3 runs to 15 residues. CDR1 MGHRA and CDR2 YSYEKL come from the germline V gene. The CDR3 loop is CASSQLAGGRYEQYF. In nucleotides, the CDR3 is TGCGCCAGCAGCCAGCTAGCGGGAGGGAGGTACGAGCAGTACTTC.

V usage is TRBV7-2 and J usage is TRBJ2-4, with 9 bases that match TRBD1. Germline values: CDR1 SGHTA, CDR2 FQGNSA. CDR3 length: 16 residues. V shed 5 bases, J shed 8 bases, and the junction held 13 bases outside the gene matches. In nucleotides, the CDR3 is TGTGCCAGCAGCCACTGGACAGGGGTGGTTGTGGACATTCAGTACTTC. Its translation: CASSHWTGVVVDIQYF.

The rearrangement joins TRBV18 to TRBJ1-1, with D uncertain. Germline V CDR1 and CDR2: KGHSH, LQKENI. V was trimmed by 0 bases and J by 4 bases, leaving 15 bases between them. The CDR3 contains 16 residues. The CDR3 protein is CASSPPSPVGATEAFF. CDR3 bases: TGTGCCAGCTCACCACCGTCCCCAGTTGGAGCCACTGAAGCTTTCTTT.

The V gene is TRBV7-2, the J gene TRBJ2-4; D is perhaps TRBD1 (6 bases). In germline, CDR1 is SGHTA, CDR2 FQGNSA. The CDR3 runs 16 residues. V lost 2 bases, J lost 6 bases, and 17 bases lay in between. CDR3 in DNA: TGTGCCAGCAGCTTACTGGGGGCCGGGATGGGAAACATTCAGTACTTC. Protein product: CASSLLGAGMGNIQYF. Looking up the rest from reference TRBV7-2 and TRBJ2-4 gives the full variable domain: GAGVSQSPSNKVTEKGKDVELRCDPISGHTALYWYRQSLGQGLEFLIYFQGNSAPDKSGLPSDRFSAERTGGSVSTLTIQRTQQEDSAVYLCASSLLGAGMGNIQYFGAGTRLSVL.

The V and J genes are TRBV24-1 and TRBJ1-5; possibly TRBD1 for D (6 bases). CDR1 KGHDR and CDR2 SFDVKD come from the germline V gene. The CDR3 is 14 residues long. The ends were cut back, 6 bases at V and 5 bases at J, with 13 bases in the middle. CDR3 sequence (DNA): TGTGCCACCAGTCGGGGGCAGGGAGATCAGCCCCAGCATTTT. This sequence encodes CATSRGQGDQPQHF.